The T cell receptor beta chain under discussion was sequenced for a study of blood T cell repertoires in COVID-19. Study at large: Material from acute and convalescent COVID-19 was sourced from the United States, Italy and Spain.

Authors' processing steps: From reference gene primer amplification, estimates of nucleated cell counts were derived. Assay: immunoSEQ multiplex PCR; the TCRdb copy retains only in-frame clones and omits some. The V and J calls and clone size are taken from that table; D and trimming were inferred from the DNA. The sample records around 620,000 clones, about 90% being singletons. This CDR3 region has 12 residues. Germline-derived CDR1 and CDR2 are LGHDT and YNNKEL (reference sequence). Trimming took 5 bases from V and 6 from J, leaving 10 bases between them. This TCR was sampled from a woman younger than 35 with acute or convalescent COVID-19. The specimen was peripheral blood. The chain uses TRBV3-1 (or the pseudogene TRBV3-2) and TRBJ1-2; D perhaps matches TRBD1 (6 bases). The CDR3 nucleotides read TGTGCCAGCAGCAAAAAGGGGGATGGCTACACCTTC. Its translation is CASSKKGDGYTF.